Below, one T cell receptor beta chain is given with its context. The sample comes from a study of blood T cell repertoires in COVID-19. Study information: Samples came from the United States, Italy and Spain, spanning acute and convalescent COVID-19. Nucleic acid was either cDNA or gDNA, and it came from T cells, B-cell-depleted T cells, or PBMCs.

In the source study's methods: Scientists estimated how many nucleated cells there were by amplifying reference gene primers. Repertoires were generated with immunoSEQ multiplex PCR, while TCRdb's copy carries only in-frame clones and drops some. That table supplies the V and J calls and clone size; D and trimming were determined from the DNA. This sample has 140,000 or so clones; 70% to 85% occur once, and the top ten carry around 9.6%. The TCR sequence derives from a man in his sixties with active or convalescent COVID-19. Sequencing input: peripheral blood.

CDR3 coding DNA: TGTGCCAGTAGTAAACAGGTGGACAATGAGCAGTTCTTC. Encoded protein: CASSKQVDNEQFF. The rearrangement uses TRBV19 and TRBJ2-1; a possible D gene is TRBD1 (5 bases). The CDR3 covers 13 residues. Deletions cut 4 bases from V and 5 bases from J, with 9 bases between. The germline V gene encodes CDR1 LNHDA and CDR2 SQIVND (reference sequence).